A selection of T cell receptor beta chains follows, all from one sample in a study of T cell responses to AZD1222 COVID-19 vaccine. The data were produced by immunoSEQ multiplex PCR, yet TCRdb's version contains in-frame clones alone and is incomplete. The sample yields 140,000 to 150,000 clones, 75% to 90% seen once. The source was peripheral blood, collected on day 0 of MenACWY control vaccination. The source of these receptors is an adult in good health. The CDR3 runs from the conserved cysteine through the conserved F or W. The D gene is left open where the match is weak. The listing skips clone size in some rows; elsewhere it reads once, few, many or a size class.

-	TRBV5-1	-	TRBJ1-2	CASSRDTPRDGYTF	TGCGCCAGCAGTCGGGACACCCCTAGGGATGGCTACACCTTC
-	TRBV6-2/TRBV6-3	-	TRBJ2-1	CASSYLSRTAGNEQFF	TGTGCCAGCAGTTACCTGAGTCGGACAGCGGGTAATGAGCAGTTCTTC
-	TRBV2	-	TRBJ1-5	CASRPQGGNQPQHF	TGTGCCAGCAGGCCACAGGGCGGAAATCAGCCCCAGCATTTT
-	TRBV4-1	TRBD2	TRBJ2-3	CASSQVPAGGSDTQYF	TGCGCCAGCAGCCAAGTACCAGCGGGGGGATCAGATACGCAGTATTTT
-	TRBV6-5	-	TRBJ1-1	CASSWGGHGFFF	TGTGCCAGCAGTTGGGGGGGACATGGGTTCTTCTTT
-	TRBV6-1	TRBD1	TRBJ2-3	CASSESGTGAQGTQYF	TGTGCCAGCAGTGAATCGGGAACAGGGGCACAGGGCACGCAGTATTTT
-	TRBV7-8	TRBD2	TRBJ2-1	CASSRTSGPFFYNEQFF	TGTGCCAGCAGTAGGACTAGCGGCCCTTTTTTCTACAATGAGCAGTTCTTC
-	TRBV2	-	TRBJ1-3	CASRGHRSGNTIYF	TGTGCCAGCAGGGGACACCGCTCTGGAAACACCATATATTTT
-	TRBV20-1	-	TRBJ2-1	CSARGVSQFF	TGCAGTGCTAGAGGGGTGTCACAGTTCTTC
-	TRBV9	-	TRBJ2-5	CASSPSGTTGSETQYF	TGTGCCAGCAGCCCAAGCGGGACAACGGGTTCGGAGACCCAGTACTTC
once	TRBV28	TRBD1	TRBJ1-1	CASSLYAGGGRDTEAFF	TGTGCCAGCAGTTTATATGCAGGGGGCGGTCGGGACACTGAAGCTTTCTTT
few	TRBV19	-	TRBJ2-5	CASTGHKEETQYF	TGTGCCAGTACGGGACACAAAGAAGAGACCCAGTACTTC
-	TRBV28	-	TRBJ2-5	CASRVGSAQETQYF	TGTGCCAGCAGGGTCGGGTCCGCCCAAGAGACCCAGTACTTC
-	TRBV7-9	-	TRBJ1-2	CASSLARHGYTF	TGTGCCAGCAGCTTAGCCCGCCATGGCTACACCTTC
-	TRBV6-5	-	TRBJ1-6	CASSYEGSLNSPLHF	TGTGCCAGCAGTTACGAAGGGTCCCTTAATTCACCCCTCCACTTT
once	TRBV2	-	TRBJ2-5	CASSEEGLTQETQYF	TGTGCCAGCAGTGAAGAGGGACTGACTCAAGAGACCCAGTACTTC
-	TRBV7-9	-	TRBJ2-3	CASSRPPTDTQYF	TGTGCCAGCAGTCGGCCCCCCACAGATACGCAGTATTTT
-	TRBV19	-	TRBJ1-1	CASRRNRVNTEAFF	TGTGCCAGTAGAAGGAACAGGGTGAACACTGAAGCTTTCTTT
-	TRBV5-6	-	TRBJ2-2	CASSSLWVRGGVNTGELFF	TGTGCCAGCAGCTCGCTTTGGGTTAGGGGCGGGGTGAACACCGGGGAGCTGTTTTTT
-	TRBV19	-	TRBJ1-6	CASSSGAGVSRSPLHF	TGTGCCAGTAGTTCGGGGGCCGGGGTCAGCCGTTCACCCCTCCACTTT
-	TRBV4-1	-	TRBJ1-2	CASSQEIWELGYTF	TGCGCCAGCAGCCAAGAAATTTGGGAATTAGGCTACACCTTC
-	TRBV4-1	-	TRBJ1-2	CASSRGTDNAYGYTF	TGCGCCAGCAGCCGAGGGACCGACAATGCCTATGGCTACACCTTC
-	TRBV4-1	-	TRBJ1-2	CASSQVPGGLSGYTF	TGCGCCAGCAGCCAAGTGCCGGGAGGGCTTTCTGGCTACACCTTC
-	TRBV27	-	TRBJ2-5	CASSVRRSQETQYF	TGTGCCAGCAGTGTGAGGAGAAGCCAAGAGACCCAGTACTTC
-	TRBV6-5	-	TRBJ1-1	CASSYGGRVNTEAFF	TGTGCCAGCAGTTACGGGGGCAGGGTGAACACTGAAGCTTTCTTT
once	TRBV9	TRBD2	TRBJ2-2	CASSERTSGGLTGELFF	TGTGCCAGCAGCGAGAGGACTAGCGGGGGCTTAACCGGGGAGCTGTTTTTT
-	TRBV4-1	-	TRBJ1-5	CASSPLTHQPQHF	TGCGCCAGCAGCCCGCTCACCCATCAGCCCCAGCATTTT
-	TRBV6-1	-	TRBJ2-7	CASSEGGYEQYF	TGTGCCAGCAGTGAAGGTGGGTACGAGCAGTACTTC
-	TRBV10-2	-	TRBJ2-2	CASSSVKAGELFF	TGCGCCAGCAGTTCTGTGAAAGCGGGGGAGCTGTTTTTT
-	TRBV4-1	-	TRBJ1-1	CASSPTVGSMNTEAFF	TGCGCCAGCAGCCCCACTGTGGGGAGCATGAACACTGAAGCTTTCTTT
-	TRBV9	-	TRBJ2-7	CASSGSSYEQYF	TGTGCCAGCAGCGGGAGCTCCTACGAGCAGTACTTC
-	TRBV2	-	TRBJ1-1	CASSSELNTEAFF	TGTGCCAGCAGTTCCGAGCTCAACACTGAAGCTTTCTTT
-	TRBV28	-	TRBJ2-1	CASRQGYNEQFF	TGTGCCAGCAGACAGGGTTACAATGAGCAGTTCTTC
few	TRBV10-3	TRBD1	TRBJ2-3	CAISPGQGSDTQYF	TGTGCCATCAGCCCGGGACAGGGTTCCGATACGCAGTATTTT
-	TRBV4-1	TRBD1	TRBJ2-3	CASSQEHQGARDTQYF	TGCGCCAGCAGCCAAGAACATCAGGGGGCTAGGGATACGCAGTATTTT
-	TRBV7-9	-	TRBJ2-3	CASSLGLSTDTQYF	TGTGCCAGCAGCTTAGGTCTTAGCACAGATACGCAGTATTTT
-	TRBV27	TRBD1	TRBJ2-7	CASSLRDRETYEQYF	TGTGCCAGCAGTTTACGGGACAGGGAAACCTACGAGCAGTACTTC
-	TRBV9	TRBD2	TRBJ2-5	CASSVGTSGVFQETQYF	TGTGCCAGCAGCGTGGGGACTAGCGGGGTCTTCCAAGAGACCCAGTACTTC
few	TRBV7-2	-	TRBJ2-1	CASSFIGDNEQFF	TGTGCCAGCAGCTTTATAGGGGACAATGAGCAGTTCTTC
-	TRBV5-1	-	TRBJ2-2	CASRQATMAGELFF	TGCGCCAGCCGACAGGCAACCATGGCCGGGGAGCTGTTTTTT
few	TRBV27	-	TRBJ1-1	CASSLRQLNTEAFF	TGTGCCAGCAGTTTAAGGCAGTTGAACACTGAAGCTTTCTTT
-	TRBV7-6	-	TRBJ1-3	CASNNRRPSSGNTIYF	TGTGCCAGCAACAATCGCAGACCCAGCTCTGGAAACACCATATATTTT
few	TRBV11-2	-	TRBJ1-6	CASSFVGNSPLHF	TGTGCCAGCAGCTTTGTGGGAAATTCACCCCTCCACTTT
-	TRBV5-1	TRBD1	TRBJ2-2	CASSDQQGYTGELFF	TGCGCCAGCAGCGACCAACAGGGGTACACCGGGGAGCTGTTTTTT